These T cell receptor beta chains were read from a single sample in a study of blood T cell repertoires in COVID-19. Some clones are missing from TCRdb's copy, which holds only in-frame ones; the method was immunoSEQ multiplex PCR. The data contain 150,000 to 200,000 clones, about 85% of them seen just once; the ten biggest clones take up roughly 8%. The sample comprised PBMCs or T cells enriched from blood (not recorded which). The receptor set was obtained from a woman aged 45-65 years who had recovered from COVID-19. The CDR3 runs from the conserved cysteine through the conserved F or W. The order of the fields is V gene, CDR3 protein.

V: TRBV19; CDR3: CASNPLGQNSNQPQHF
V: TRBV18; CDR3: CASSPQGASGANVLTF
V: TRBV28; CDR3: CASSSWGTVEAFF
V: TRBV6-4; CDR3: CASSGAGNGADTQYF
V: TRBV5-1; CDR3: CASSEGQGYNSPLHF
V: TRBV2; CDR3: CASSILTGNAGNTIYF
V: TRBV7-9; CDR3: CASSPRLLDDYNEQFF
V: TRBV2; CDR3: CASTSALSDTF
V: TRBV24-1; CDR3: CATSGQAPSHNEQFF
V: TRBV21-1; CDR3: CASSPGTSGNNEQFF
V: TRBV6-1; CDR3: CASSGASGYSSGSYNEQFF
V: TRBV7-2; CDR3: CASSLGLAGGGDTQYF
V: TRBV7-9; CDR3: CASSLAVEAHEKLFF
V: TRBV7-9; CDR3: CASSFFPTGGLETQYF
V: TRBV25-1; CDR3: CASSDPQRTAGNTIYF
V: TRBV6-1; CDR3: CASSEVVFLRANTGELFF